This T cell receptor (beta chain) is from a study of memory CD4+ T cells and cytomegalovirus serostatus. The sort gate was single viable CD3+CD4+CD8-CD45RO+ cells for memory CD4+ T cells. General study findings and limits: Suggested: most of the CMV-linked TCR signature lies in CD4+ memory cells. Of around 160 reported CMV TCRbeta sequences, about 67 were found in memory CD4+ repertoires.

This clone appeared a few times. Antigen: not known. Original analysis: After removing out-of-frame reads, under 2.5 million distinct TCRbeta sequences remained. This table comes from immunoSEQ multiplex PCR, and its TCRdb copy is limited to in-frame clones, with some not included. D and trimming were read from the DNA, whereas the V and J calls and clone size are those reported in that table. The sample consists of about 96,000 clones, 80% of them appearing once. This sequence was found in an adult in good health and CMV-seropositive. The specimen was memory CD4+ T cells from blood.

In DNA form, the CDR3 reads TGTGCCAGCAGCTTACAGTCCGGTATGAGTGAGCAGTTCTTC. Amino acids: CASSLQSGMSEQFF. This chain joins TRBV7-3 and TRBJ2-1; D gene uncertain. V was pared by 2 bases and J by 9 bases, with 14 bases between. The CDR3 loop spans 14 amino acids. Germline CDR1 and CDR2: SGHTA and FQGTGA.